Following are 20 T cell receptor beta chains from one sample sequenced in a study of shared clonotypes between healthy human individuals. TCRdb's copy holds only in-frame clones and misses some; the assay was immunoSEQ multiplex PCR. This table has roughly 500,000 clones, approximately 95% appearing once. The sample comprised naive CD4+ T cells sorted from blood. Subset described: CD45RA+ positively selected. The source is a woman in her 30s in good health.

The rearrangement links TRBV11-1 to TRBJ2-5; no clear D. Germline CDR1 and CDR2: SGHAT and FQDESV (reference sequence). V dropped 1 base and J dropped 3 bases, with 12 bases sitting between them. CDR3 size: 15 residues. This CDR3 is CASSLGVRNEETQYF. CDR3 DNA: TGTGCCAGCAGCTTAGGAGTCAGGAATGAAGAGACCCAGTACTTC.

The gene calls are TRBV28 and TRBJ2-7; no clear D gene. The CDR3 loop spans 12 amino acids. Germline V lookup: CDR1 MDHEN, CDR2 SYDVKM. V gave up 8 bases and J gave up 0 bases, with 8 bases separating them. In DNA form, the CDR3 reads TGTGCCAGCGGCGCGGACTCCTACGAGCAGTACTTC. Protein product: CASGADSYEQYF.

The chain couples TRBV4-1 to TRBJ2-7, with D maybe TRBD1 (6 bases). Trimming pared 1 base from V and 0 bases from J, leaving 13 bases between. The CDR3 has 16 residues. Germline CDR1 is MGHRA and CDR2 is YSYEKL. CDR3 sequence (DNA): TGCGCCAGCAGCCAAGTAACGGACAGCAGCTCCTACGAGCAGTACTTC. Translated: CASSQVTDSSSYEQYF.

V is TRBV7-2 and J is TRBJ2-7, with D perhaps matching TRBD1 or TRBD2 (5 bases each). The CDR3 has 15 residues. Germline V gene sequence: CDR1 SGHTA, CDR2 FQGNSA. The V end lost 4 bases, the J end lost 3 bases, and 16 bases lay between the germline ends. The CDR3 region has the DNA TGTGCCAGCAGCTCATCCGGGACCGCGGTCTACGAGCAGTACTTC. This translates into CASSSSGTAVYEQYF. The full variable domain, completed using reference TRBV7-2 and TRBJ2-7, is GAGVSQSPSNKVTEKGKDVELRCDPISGHTALYWYRQSLGQGLEFLIYFQGNSAPDKSGLPSDRFSAERTGGSVSTLTIQRTQQEDSAVYLCASSSSGTAVYEQYFGPGTRLTVT.

The CDR3 DNA sequence: TGTGCCAGCAGTGGTTTAGTTGTAAGGATTCCTAGCACAGATACGCAGTATTTT. Amino acids: CASSGLVVRIPSTDTQYF. The genes are TRBV6-1 and TRBJ2-3; D remains ambiguous. The CDR3 extends over 18 amino acids. Trimming stripped 4 bases from V and 0 bases from J, with 20 bases between. CDR1 and CDR2 from the germline V gene are MNHNS and SASEGT.

The rearrangement joins TRBV5-1 to TRBJ2-2, with 9 bases fitting TRBD1. The CDR3 has 15 residues. V lost 5 bases, J lost 5 bases, and 7 bases stayed unmatched. From germline, CDR1 is SGHRS and CDR2 YFSETQ. For the CDR3, the DNA is TGCGCCAGCAGTTCAGGACAGGGGTATACCGGGGAGCTGTTTTTT. Its translation is CASSSGQGYTGELFF.

The chain is built from TRBV11-2 and TRBJ2-7; the D is unclear. Trimming removed 1 base from V and 3 bases from J, with 16 bases in between. Germline CDR1 reads SGHAT; CDR2 reads FQNNGV. This CDR3 comprises 16 residues. CDR3 amino acids: CASSLGHAPQYYEQYF. The CDR3 coding sequence is TGTGCCAGCAGCTTAGGACATGCCCCGCAGTACTACGAGCAGTACTTC.

The chain links TRBV21-1 to TRBJ1-1. TRBV21-1 is deemed a pseudogene. The CDR3 loop spans 18 amino acids. The chain's CDR3 is CASSTTGGGAQVFTEAFF. CDR3 sequence (DNA): TGTGCCAGCAGCACCACGGGAGGGGGCGCCCAGGTTTTCACTGAAGCTTTCTTT.

The rearrangement links TRBV7-9 to TRBJ2-7; a possible D gene is TRBD2 (5 bases). The V and J ends lost 3 bases and 7 bases respectively, with 13 bases between them. CDR3 length: 13 amino acids. In germline, CDR1 is SEHNR, CDR2 FQNEAQ (reference sequence). CDR3 region: CASSLGFSGEQYF. The CDR3, as DNA: TGTGCCAGCAGCTTGGGGTTTTCGGGGGAGCAGTACTTC.

This chain links TRBV29-1 with TRBJ2-5; D possibly corresponds to TRBD1 (6 bases). The last part of the DNA fits TRBJ2-7 better; the J call may be wrong. Germline lookup yields CDR1 SQVTM and CDR2 ANQGSEA. The CDR3 has 12 amino acids. CDR3 loop: CSAITDSYEQYF. In DNA form, the CDR3 reads TGCAGCGCAATCACGGACAGCTACGAGCAGTACTTC.

The chain links TRBV21-1 to TRBJ1-5. TRBV21-1 is listed as a pseudogene. The CDR3 covers 17 residues. The CDR3 DNA reads TGTGCCAGCAGCAGGTATAACGAGGGACCGAGAGGACAGCCCCAGCATTTT. Translating it yields CASSRYNEGPRGQPQHF.

This sequence joins TRBV29-1 and TRBJ2-4, with TRBD2 as a possible D gene (6 bases). V was cut by 1 base and J by 6 bases, with 10 bases left in between. CDR3 length: 13 residues. The germline V gene encodes CDR1 SQVTM and CDR2 ANQGSEA. The CDR3 sequence is CSVEGREANIQYF. CDR3 DNA sequence: TGCAGCGTTGAAGGCAGGGAGGCAAACATTCAGTACTTC.

This clone was observed a single time. The chain combines TRBV7-6 with TRBJ1-1, with 11 bases matching TRBD1. The CDR3 extends over 16 amino acids. Per germline, CDR1 SGHVS and CDR2 FNYEAQ. V shed 2 bases and J 4 bases; nucleotides not matched to a gene: 6. CDR3 DNA: TGTGCCAGCAGCTTAATCTTCGGGACAGGGGGCACTGAAGCTTTCTTT. It translates to CASSLIFGTGGTEAFF.

This clone was counted a single time. The chain links TRBV27 to TRBJ2-7; D is possibly TRBD2 (7 bases). With 3 bases removed from V and 9 bases from J, the gap between germline ends came to 12 bases. The CDR3 sequence is 12 residues long. CDR1 is MNHEY, CDR2 SMNVEV, per germline (reference sequence). The CDR3 coding sequence is TGTGCCAGCAGTTTTAGGGGGGGCTCGCAGTACTTC. This sequence encodes CASSFRGGSQYF.

The gene calls are TRBV28 and TRBJ2-5, with D perhaps TRBD1 or TRBD2 (5 bases each). CDR3 length: 14 residues. Germline-derived CDR1 and CDR2 are MDHEN and SYDVKM. V lost 3 bases to trimming and J lost 7 bases, with 15 bases between them. The CDR3 DNA sequence: TGTGCCAGCAGTTTTTCACCGGGACGGCGGACCCAGTACTTC. As protein: CASSFSPGRRTQYF.

As to this clone: This sample includes further DNA sequences coding for the same CDR3. The chain carries TRBV29-1 and TRBJ1-5; D unresolved. CDR1 is SQVTM and CDR2 is ANQGSEA in the germline V gene. V shed 6 bases and J shed 2 bases, with 8 bases lying between them. The CDR3 contains 12 residues. As DNA, the CDR3 is TGCAGCGTCGGGGAGGGCAATCAGCCCCAGCATTTT. Its protein is CSVGEGNQPQHF.

This chain joins TRBV9 and TRBJ2-5; no definite D call. The CDR3 covers 13 residues. From germline, CDR1 is SGDLS and CDR2 YYNGEE. V lost 0 bases, J lost 5 bases, and 8 bases lay in between. CDR3: CASSVEVSETQYF. In DNA form, the CDR3 reads TGTGCCAGCAGCGTAGAAGTTTCGGAGACCCAGTACTTC.

The chain employs TRBV5-4 and TRBJ1-1; D gene unclear. Germline lookup yields CDR1 SGHNT and CDR2 YYREEE (reference sequence). V lost 2 bases and J lost 1, with 15 bases in between. The CDR3 spans 16 residues. CDR3 bases: TGTGCCAGCAGCTTTTGGACGGGGAGGCGGAACACTGAAGCTTTCTTT. Translation: CASSFWTGRRNTEAFF.

The V gene is TRBV5-1, the J gene TRBJ2-3; 7 bases match TRBD2. The V and J ends lost 2 bases and 5 bases, in that order; junction bases with no gene match: 2. This CDR3 has 13 amino acids. Germline loops: CDR1 SGHRS, CDR2 YFSETQ. This CDR3 is CASSFSGRDTQYF. The CDR3 nucleotides read TGCGCCAGCAGCTTTAGCGGGCGAGATACGCAGTATTTT.

Turning to this clone: Other DNA sequences in this sample translate to the same CDR3. The gene calls are TRBV7-9 and TRBJ2-7; 13 bases map to TRBD2. In germline, CDR1 is SEHNR, CDR2 FQNEAQ (reference sequence). The CDR3 length is 16 residues. V shed 1 base, J shed 4 bases, and the junction held 4 bases outside the gene matches. CDR3 protein: CASSLGTSGSSYEQYF. Here the CDR3 DNA reads TGTGCCAGCAGCTTAGGGACTAGCGGGAGCTCTTACGAGCAGTACTTC.